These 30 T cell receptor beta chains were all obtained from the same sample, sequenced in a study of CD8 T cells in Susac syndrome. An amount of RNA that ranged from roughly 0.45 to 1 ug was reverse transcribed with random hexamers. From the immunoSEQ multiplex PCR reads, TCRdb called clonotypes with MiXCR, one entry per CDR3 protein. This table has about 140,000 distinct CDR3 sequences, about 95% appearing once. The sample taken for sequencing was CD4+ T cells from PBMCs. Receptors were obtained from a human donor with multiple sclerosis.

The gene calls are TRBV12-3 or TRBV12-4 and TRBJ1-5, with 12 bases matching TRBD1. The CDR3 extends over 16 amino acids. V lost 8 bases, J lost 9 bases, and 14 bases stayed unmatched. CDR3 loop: CASHDSGQGALAPQHF. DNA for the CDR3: TGTGCCAGCCATGACTCGGGACAGGGGGCCCTGGCGCCCCAGCATTTT.

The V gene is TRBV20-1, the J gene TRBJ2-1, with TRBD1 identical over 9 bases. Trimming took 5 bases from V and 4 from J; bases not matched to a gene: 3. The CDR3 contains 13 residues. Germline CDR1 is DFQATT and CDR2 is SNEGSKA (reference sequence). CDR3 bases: TGCAGTGCTGCCGGGACAGGGTACAATGAGCAGTTCTTC. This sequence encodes CSAAGTGYNEQFF.

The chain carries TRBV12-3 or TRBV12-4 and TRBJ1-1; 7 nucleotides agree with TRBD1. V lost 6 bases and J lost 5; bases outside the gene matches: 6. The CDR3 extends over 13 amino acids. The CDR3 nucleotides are TGTGCCAGCAGCGGACAGGCTTGGACTGAAGCTTTCTTT. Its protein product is CASSGQAWTEAFF.

Written as DNA, the CDR3 is TGCGCCAGCAGCTTTACGGGGAGTTCTACCTACGAGCAGTACTTC. This codes for CASSFTGSSTYEQYF. The chain uses TRBV5-1 and TRBJ2-7; maybe TRBD2 (5 bases). Germline V gene sequence: CDR1 SGHRS, CDR2 YFSETQ. Trimming left V 2 bases short and J 2 bases short, with 14 bases between. The CDR3 totals 15 residues. Using reference TRBV5-1 and TRBJ2-7 for the parts outside the CDR3, the full variable domain is KAGVTQTPRYLIKTRGQQVTLSCSPISGHRSVSWYQQTPGQGLQFLFEYFSETQRNKGNFPGRFSGRQFSNSRSEMNVSTLELGDSALYLCASSFTGSSTYEQYFGPGTRLTVT.

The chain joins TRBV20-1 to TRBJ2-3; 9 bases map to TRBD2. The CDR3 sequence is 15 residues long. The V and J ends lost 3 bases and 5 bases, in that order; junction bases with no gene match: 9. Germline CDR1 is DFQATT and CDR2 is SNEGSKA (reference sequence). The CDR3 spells CSASGGGGAEDTQYF. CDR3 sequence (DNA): TGCAGTGCTAGTGGCGGCGGGGGGGCGGAAGATACGCAGTATTTT.

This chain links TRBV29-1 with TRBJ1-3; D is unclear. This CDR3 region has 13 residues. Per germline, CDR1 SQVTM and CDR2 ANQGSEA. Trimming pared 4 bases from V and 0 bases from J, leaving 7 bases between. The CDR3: CSVGASSGNTIYF. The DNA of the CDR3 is TGCAGCGTTGGGGCCAGCTCTGGAAACACCATATATTTT.

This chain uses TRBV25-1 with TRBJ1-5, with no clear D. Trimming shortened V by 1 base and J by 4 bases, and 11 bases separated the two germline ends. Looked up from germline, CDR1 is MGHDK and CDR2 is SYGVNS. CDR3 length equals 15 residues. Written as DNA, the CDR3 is TGTGCCAGCAGTGAATCATCGGGGTTTAATCAGCCCCAGCATTTT. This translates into CASSESSGFNQPQHF.

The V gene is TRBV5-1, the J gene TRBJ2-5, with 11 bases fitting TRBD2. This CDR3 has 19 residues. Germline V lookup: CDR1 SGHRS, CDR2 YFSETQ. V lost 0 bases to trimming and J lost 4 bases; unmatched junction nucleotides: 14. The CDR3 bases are TGCGCCAGCAGCTTGGACCCCCGGCGGCTAGCGGGGGGAGGAGAGACCCAGTACTTC. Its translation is CASSLDPRRLAGGGETQYF. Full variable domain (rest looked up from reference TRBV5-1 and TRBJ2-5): KAGVTQTPRYLIKTRGQQVTLSCSPISGHRSVSWYQQTPGQGLQFLFEYFSETQRNKGNFPGRFSGRQFSNSRSEMNVSTLELGDSALYLCASSLDPRRLAGGGETQYFGPGTRLLVL.

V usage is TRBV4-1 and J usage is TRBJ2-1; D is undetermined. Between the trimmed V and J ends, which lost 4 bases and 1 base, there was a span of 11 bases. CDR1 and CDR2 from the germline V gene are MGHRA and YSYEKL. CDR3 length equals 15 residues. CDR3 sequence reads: CASSPRWGSYNEQFF. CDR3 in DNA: TGCGCCAGCAGCCCGCGGTGGGGTTCCTACAATGAGCAGTTCTTC.

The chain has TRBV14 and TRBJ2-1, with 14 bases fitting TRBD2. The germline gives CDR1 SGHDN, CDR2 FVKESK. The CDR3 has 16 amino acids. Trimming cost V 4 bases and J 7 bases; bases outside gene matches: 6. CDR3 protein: CASSLGLAGGQNEQFF. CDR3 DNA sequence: TGTGCCAGCAGCCTAGGACTAGCGGGGGGCCAGAATGAGCAGTTCTTC.

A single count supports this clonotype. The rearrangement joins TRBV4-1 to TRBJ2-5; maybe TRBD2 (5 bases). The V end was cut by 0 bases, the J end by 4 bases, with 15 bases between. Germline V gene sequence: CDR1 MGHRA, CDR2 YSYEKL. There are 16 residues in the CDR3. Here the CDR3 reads CASSQDPLSGGETQYF. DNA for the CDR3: TGCGCCAGCAGCCAAGACCCCTTATCCGGAGGAGAGACCCAGTACTTC.

In DNA form, the CDR3 reads TGTGCCAGCATGGCAGGTGTAGAGACCCAGTACTTC. This gives the protein CASMAGVETQYF. The chain joins TRBV2 to TRBJ2-5; D is ambiguous. V was trimmed by 7 bases and J by 4 bases, leaving 10 bases between them. The germline V gene has CDR1 SNHLY and CDR2 FYNNEI. The CDR3 covers 12 residues.

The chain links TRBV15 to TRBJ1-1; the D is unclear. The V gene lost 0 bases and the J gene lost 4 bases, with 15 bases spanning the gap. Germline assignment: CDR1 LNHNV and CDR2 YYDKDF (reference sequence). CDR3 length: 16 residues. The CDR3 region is CATSRDTEGWFTEAFF. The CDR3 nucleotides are TGTGCCACCAGCAGAGATACGGAGGGCTGGTTCACTGAAGCTTTCTTT. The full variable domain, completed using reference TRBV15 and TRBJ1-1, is DAMVIQNPRYQVTQFGKPVTLSCSQTLNHNVMYWYQQKSSQAPKLLFHYYDKDFNNEADTPDNFQSRRPNTSFCFLDIRSPGLGDTAMYLCATSRDTEGWFTEAFFGQGTRLTVV.

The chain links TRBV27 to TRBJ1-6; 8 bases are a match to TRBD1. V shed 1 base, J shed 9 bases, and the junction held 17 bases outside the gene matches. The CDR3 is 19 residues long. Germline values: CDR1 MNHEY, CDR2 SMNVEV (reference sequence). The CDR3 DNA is TGTGCCAGCAGTTTATTGGGCGGGCCAGGGGGCGCGGGCGGTTCACCCCTCCACTTT. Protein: CASSLLGGPGGAGGSPLHF.

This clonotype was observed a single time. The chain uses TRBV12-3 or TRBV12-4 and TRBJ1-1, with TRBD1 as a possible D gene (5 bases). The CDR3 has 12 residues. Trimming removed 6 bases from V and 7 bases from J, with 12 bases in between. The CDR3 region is CASRQTDNEAFF. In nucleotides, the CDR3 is TGTGCCAGCAGGCAGACAGATAATGAAGCTTTCTTT.

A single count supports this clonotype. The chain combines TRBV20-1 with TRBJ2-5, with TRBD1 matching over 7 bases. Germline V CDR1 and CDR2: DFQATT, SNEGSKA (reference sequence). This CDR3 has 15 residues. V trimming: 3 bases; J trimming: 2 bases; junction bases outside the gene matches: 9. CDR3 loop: CSASTMRDRQETQYF. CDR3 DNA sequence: TGCAGTGCTAGCACCATGAGGGACAGACAAGAGACCCAGTACTTC.

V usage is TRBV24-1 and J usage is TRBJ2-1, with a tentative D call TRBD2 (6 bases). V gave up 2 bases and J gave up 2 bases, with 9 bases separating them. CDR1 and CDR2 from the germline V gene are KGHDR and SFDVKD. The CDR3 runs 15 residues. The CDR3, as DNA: TGTGCCACCAGTGATTCCGGGAGCGCCTACAATGAGCAGTTCTTC. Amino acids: CATSDSGSAYNEQFF.

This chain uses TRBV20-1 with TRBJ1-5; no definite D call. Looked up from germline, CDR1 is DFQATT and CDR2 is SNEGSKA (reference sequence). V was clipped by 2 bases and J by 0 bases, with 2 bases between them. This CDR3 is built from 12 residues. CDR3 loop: CSARNSNQPQHF. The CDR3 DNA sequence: TGCAGTGCTAGAAATAGCAATCAGCCCCAGCATTTT.

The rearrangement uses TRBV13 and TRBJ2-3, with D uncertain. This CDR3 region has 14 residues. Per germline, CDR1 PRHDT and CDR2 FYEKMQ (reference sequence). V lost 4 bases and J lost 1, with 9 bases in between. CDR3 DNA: TGTGCCAGCAGCTCGACTCTACGCACAGATACGCAGTATTTT. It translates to CASSSTLRTDTQYF. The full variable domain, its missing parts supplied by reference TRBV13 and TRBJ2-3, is AAGVIQSPRHLIKEKRETATLKCYPIPRHDTVYWYQQGPGQDPQFLISFYEKMQSDKGSIPDRFSAQQFSDYHSELNMSSLELGDSALYFCASSSTLRTDTQYFGPGTRLTVL.

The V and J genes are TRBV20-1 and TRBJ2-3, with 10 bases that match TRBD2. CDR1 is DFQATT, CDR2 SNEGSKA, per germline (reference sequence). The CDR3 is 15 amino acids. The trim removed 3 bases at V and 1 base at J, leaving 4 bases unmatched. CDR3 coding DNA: TGCAGTGCTAGCGGACTAGCGGCCGGCACAGATACGCAGTATTTT. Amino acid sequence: CSASGLAAGTDTQYF.

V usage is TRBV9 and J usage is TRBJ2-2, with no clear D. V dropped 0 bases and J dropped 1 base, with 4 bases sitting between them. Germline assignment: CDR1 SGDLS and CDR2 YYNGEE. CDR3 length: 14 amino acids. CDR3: CASSVVQNTGELFF. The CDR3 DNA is TGTGCCAGCAGCGTAGTACAGAACACCGGGGAGCTGTTTTTT.

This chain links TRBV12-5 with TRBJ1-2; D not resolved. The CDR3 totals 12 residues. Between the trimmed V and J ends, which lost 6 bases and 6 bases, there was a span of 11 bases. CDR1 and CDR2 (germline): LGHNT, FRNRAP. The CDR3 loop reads CASGTPWDGYTF. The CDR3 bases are TGTGCTAGTGGGACTCCCTGGGATGGCTACACCTTC.

The CDR3 reads CSVEVPAYGYTF. Here the CDR3 DNA reads TGCAGCGTTGAGGTTCCCGCCTATGGCTACACCTTC. The chain joins TRBV29-1 to TRBJ1-2, with D unclear. Trimming pared 3 bases from V and 4 bases from J, leaving 9 bases between. Germline CDR1 and CDR2: SQVTM and ANQGSEA. There are 12 residues in the CDR3.

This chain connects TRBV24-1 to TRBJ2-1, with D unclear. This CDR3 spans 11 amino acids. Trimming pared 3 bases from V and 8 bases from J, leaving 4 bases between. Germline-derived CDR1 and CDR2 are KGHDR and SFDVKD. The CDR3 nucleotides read TGTGCCACCAGTGATGGACATGAGCAGTTCTTC. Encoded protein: CATSDGHEQFF.

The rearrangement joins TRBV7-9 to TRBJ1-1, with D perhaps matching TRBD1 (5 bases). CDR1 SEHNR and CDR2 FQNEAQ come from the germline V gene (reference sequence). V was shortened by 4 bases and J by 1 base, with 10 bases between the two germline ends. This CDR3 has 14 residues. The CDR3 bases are TGTGCCAGCAGCTGGGGGACTTCGAACACTGAAGCTTTCTTT. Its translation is CASSWGTSNTEAFF.

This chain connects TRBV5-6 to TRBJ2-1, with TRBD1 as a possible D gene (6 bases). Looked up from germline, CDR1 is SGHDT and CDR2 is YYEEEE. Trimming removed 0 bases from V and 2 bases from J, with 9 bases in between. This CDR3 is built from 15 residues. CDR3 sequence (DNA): TGTGCCAGCAGCTTGGGGGGGACAACCTACAATGAGCAGTTCTTC. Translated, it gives CASSLGGTTYNEQFF.

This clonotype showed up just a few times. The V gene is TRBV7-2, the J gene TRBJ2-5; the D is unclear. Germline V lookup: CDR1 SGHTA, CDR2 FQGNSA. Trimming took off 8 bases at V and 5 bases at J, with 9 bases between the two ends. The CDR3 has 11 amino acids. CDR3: CASSPKETQYF. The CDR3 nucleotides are TGTGCCAGCTCCCCTAAGGAGACCCAGTACTTC.

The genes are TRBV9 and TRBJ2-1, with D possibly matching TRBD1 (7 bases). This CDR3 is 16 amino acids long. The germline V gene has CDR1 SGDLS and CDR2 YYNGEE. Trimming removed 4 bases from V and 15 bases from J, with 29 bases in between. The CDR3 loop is CASSQGGLHAPRDRFF. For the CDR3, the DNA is TGTGCCAGCAGCCAGGGGGGACTGCACGCCCCCCGAGATAGGTTCTTC.

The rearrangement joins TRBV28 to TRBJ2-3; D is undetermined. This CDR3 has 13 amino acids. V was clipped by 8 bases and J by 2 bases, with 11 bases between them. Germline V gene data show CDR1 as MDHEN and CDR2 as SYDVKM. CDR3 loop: CASVKDTTDTQYF. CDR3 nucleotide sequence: TGTGCCAGCGTAAAAGACACCACAGATACGCAGTATTTT.

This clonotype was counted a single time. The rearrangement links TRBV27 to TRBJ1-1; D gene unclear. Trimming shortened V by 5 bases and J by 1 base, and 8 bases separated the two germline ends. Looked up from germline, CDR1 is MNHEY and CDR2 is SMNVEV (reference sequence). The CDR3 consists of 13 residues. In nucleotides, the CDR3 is TGTGCCAGCAGTCTGACACCGAACACTGAAGCTTTCTTT. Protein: CASSLTPNTEAFF.